Shown below are 4 T cell receptor beta chains from a single sample sequenced in a study of human T cells and chemical hapten exposure. Indicated time point: patch test 2, 6 weeks after DPC sensitization. This sample's treatment: therapeutic diphenylcyclopropenone sensitization with weekly scalp DPC. TCRdb reprocessed the RACE reads via MiXCR and lists one record per CDR3 protein. Among fewer than 90,000 distinct CDR3 sequences listed, approximately 6.6% were seen once. Sequencing was performed on whole blood, taken in connection with sensitization to the hapten diphenylcyclopropenone (DPC). The receptors originated from a woman aged 30 to 39 with alopecia areata. Some clones in this sample may be carry-over from other donors' samples.

This clonotype was observed at least ten times. This rearrangement joins TRBV6-5 to TRBJ1-5; a weak D match, TRBD1 (5 bases). The CDR3 is made up of 15 amino acids. V lost 8 bases and J 7 bases, leaving 21 bases between the germline ends. CDR1 and CDR2 from the germline V gene are MNHEY and SVGAGI. The CDR3 DNA follows: TGTGCCAGCTCCCCCACGGGGGTTCCAGACCAGCCCCAGCATTTT. Translated: CASSPTGVPDQPQHF.

This clonotype was recorded many times. The chain carries TRBV29-1 and TRBJ1-2; unclear D gene. V dropped 3 bases and J dropped 4 bases, with 15 bases sitting between them. The CDR3 contains 14 residues. Germline-derived CDR1 and CDR2 are SQVTM and ANQGSEA. The CDR3 DNA sequence: TGCAGCGTTGATAAAGCAATCAAATCCTATGGCTACACCTTC. Its protein is CSVDKAIKSYGYTF. Full variable domain (remainder filled in from reference TRBV29-1 and TRBJ1-2): SAVISQKPSRDICQRGTSLTIQCQVDSQVTMMFWYRQQPGQSLTLIATANQGSEATYESGFVIDKFPISRPNLTFSTLTVSNMSPEDSSIYLCSVDKAIKSYGYTFGSGTRLTVV.

This clonotype appeared many times. The rearrangement joins TRBV7-2 to TRBJ2-1; D remains unclear. CDR3 length: 13 amino acids. CDR1 is SGHTA and CDR2 is FQGNSA in the germline V gene. The germline V and J ends were trimmed by 1 base and 2 bases, with 3 bases remaining between them. The CDR3 loop is CASSLDPYNEQFF. The CDR3 region has the DNA TGTGCCAGCAGCTTAGACCCCTACAATGAGCAGTTCTTC.

V is TRBV19 and J is TRBJ1-5, with D unclear. The CDR3 runs to 12 residues. Between the trimmed V and J ends, which lost 1 base and 5 bases, there was a span of 3 bases. CDR1 is LNHDA, CDR2 SQIVND, per germline (reference sequence). CDR3 sequence (DNA): TGTGCCAGTAGTATAGGGTATCAGCCCCAGCATTTT. Amino acids: CASSIGYQPQHF.